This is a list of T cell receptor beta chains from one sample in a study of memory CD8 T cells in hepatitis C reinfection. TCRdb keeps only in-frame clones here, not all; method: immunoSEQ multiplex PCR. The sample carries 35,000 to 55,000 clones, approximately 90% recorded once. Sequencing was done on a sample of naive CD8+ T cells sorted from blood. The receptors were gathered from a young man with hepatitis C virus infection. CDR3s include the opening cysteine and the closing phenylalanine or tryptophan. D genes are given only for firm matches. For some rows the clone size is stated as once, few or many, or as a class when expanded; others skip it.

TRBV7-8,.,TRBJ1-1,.,TGTGCCAGCAGCTTATACCCGGGGGGGGCTACTGAAGCTTTCTTT,CASSLYPGGATEAFF
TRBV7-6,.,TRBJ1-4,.,TGTGCCAGCAGCTTGGGGGAGGGCCCTAATGAAAAACTGTTTTTT,CASSLGEGPNEKLFF
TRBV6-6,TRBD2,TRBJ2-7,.,TGTGCCAGCAGTTACCCGGGACTAGGATACGAGCAGTACTTC,CASSYPGLGYEQYF
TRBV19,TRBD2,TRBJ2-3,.,TGTGCCAGTAGTCCCGGGACTAGAAGTTTCGCAGATACGCAGTATTTT,CASSPGTRSFADTQYF
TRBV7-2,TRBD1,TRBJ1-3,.,TGTGCCAGCAGCTTAGCTCCCGGGACAGAACGGTCGGGGCATCGAAACACCATATATTTT,CASSLAPGTERSGHRNTIYF
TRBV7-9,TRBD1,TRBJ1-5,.,TGTGCCAGCAGCCTATGGACAGGGGGCAATCAGCCCCAGCATTTT,CASSLWTGGNQPQHF
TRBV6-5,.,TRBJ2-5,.,TGTGCCAGCAGTTACTCGGACTCCAGTAAAGAGACCCAGTACTTC,CASSYSDSSKETQYF
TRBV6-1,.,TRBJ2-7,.,TGTGCCAGCAGTTGGGGCGCCGAGCAGTACTTC,CASSWGAEQYF
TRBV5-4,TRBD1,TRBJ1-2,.,TGTGCCAGCACCTCCGGGACAGGAGGGAACTACACCTTC,CASTSGTGGNYTF
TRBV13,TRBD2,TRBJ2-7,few,TGTGCCAGCAGCCCAGGACTAGCGGGAGTGCACGAGCAGTACTTC,CASSPGLAGVHEQYF
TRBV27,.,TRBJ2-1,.,TGTGCCAGCAGTCCTTTGACAGGCCGGGTAAACAATGAGCAGTTCTTC,CASSPLTGRVNNEQFF
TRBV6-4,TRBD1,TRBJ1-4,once,TGTGCCAGCAGTCCGGGACAGGGACCTAATGAAAAACTGTTTTTT,CASSPGQGPNEKLFF
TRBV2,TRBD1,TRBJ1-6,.,TGTGCCAGCGCCGAGACAGGGATTGGGGCTGGAGATTCACCCCTCCACTTT,CASAETGIGAGDSPLHF
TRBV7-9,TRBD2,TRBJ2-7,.,TGTGCCAGCAGCTTGAGCGGGAGTACGGTGTACGAGCAGTACTTC,CASSLSGSTVYEQYF
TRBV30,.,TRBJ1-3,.,TGTGCCTGGAGTGTAGGGGCAGGTGGAAACACCATATATTTT,CAWSVGAGGNTIYF
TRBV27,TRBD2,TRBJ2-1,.,TGTGCCAGCAGTTTATTCTCTAGCGGGAGGGGTGAGCAGTTCTTC,CASSLFSSGRGEQFF
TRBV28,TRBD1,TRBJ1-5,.,TGTGCCAGCAGTCCGGTTACAGGGGAGAGCAATCAGCCCCAGCATTTT,CASSPVTGESNQPQHF
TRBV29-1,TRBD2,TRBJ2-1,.,TGCAGCGTTGAAACTCCCCCCGGGAGGTGGTACAATGAGCAGTTCTTC,CSVETPPGRWYNEQFF
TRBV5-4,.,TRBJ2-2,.,TGTGCCAGCAGCTTGGGCCCCTTAACAGGGTCGTCCACCGGGGAGCTGTTTTTT,CASSLGPLTGSSTGELFF
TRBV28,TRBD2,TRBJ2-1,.,TGTGCCAGCAGTTCAAACATCCTGACTAGCGGGAGGTGGCAAGGTGAGCAGTTCTTC,CASSSNILTSGRWQGEQFF
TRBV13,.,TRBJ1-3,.,TGTGCCAGCAGCTTAGGACTAGGCTCTGGAAACACCATATATTTT,CASSLGLGSGNTIYF
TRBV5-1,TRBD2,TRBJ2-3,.,TGCGCCAGCAGCCCCGGGACTAGCGGGAGTAAGGAAAATACGCAGTATTTT,CASSPGTSGSKENTQYF
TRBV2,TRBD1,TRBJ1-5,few,TGTGCCAGCAGGACAGGGGTGAGCAATCAGCCCCAGCATTTT,CASRTGVSNQPQHF
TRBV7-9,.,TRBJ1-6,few,TGTGCCAGCAGCCAGATCGGGGATTATAATTCACCCCTCCACTTT,CASSQIGDYNSPLHF
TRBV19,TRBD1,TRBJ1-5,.,TGTGCCAGTAGGATGGCAGGGGGCGCGGTTCAGCCCCAGCATTTT,CASRMAGGAVQPQHF
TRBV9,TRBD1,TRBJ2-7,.,TGTGCCAGCAGCGTAGGACAGGGGGCGTGGGAGCAGTACTTC,CASSVGQGAWEQYF
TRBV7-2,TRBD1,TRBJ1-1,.,TGTGCCAGCAGCCTAAACAGGGGGCGCGGGACTGAAGCTTTCTTT,CASSLNRGRGTEAFF
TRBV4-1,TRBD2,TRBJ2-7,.,TGCGCCAGCAGCCAAGGGACTAGCGGGAGGTACGAGCAGTACTTC,CASSQGTSGRYEQYF
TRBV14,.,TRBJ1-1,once,TGTGCCAGCAGCCAAGGGATGGGGACAGAAGCTTTCTTT,CASSQGMGTEAFF
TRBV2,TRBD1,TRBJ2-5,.,TGTGCCAGCAGGGGACAGGGGATTGGAGAGACCCAGTACTTC,CASRGQGIGETQYF
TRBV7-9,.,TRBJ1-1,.,TGTGCCAGCAGCGGAGGGGCGCGCAGGGAGGTGTTAGAAGCTTTCTTT,CASSGGARREVLEAFF
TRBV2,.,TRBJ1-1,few,TGTGCCAGCAGCCCGACTGGTACTGAAGCTTTCTTT,CASSPTGTEAFF
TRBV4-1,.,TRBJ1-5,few,TGCGCCAGCAGCTCGACCCCCGAGGCGGTTCATCAGCCCCAGCATTTT,CASSSTPEAVHQPQHF
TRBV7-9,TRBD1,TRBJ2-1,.,TGTGCCAGCTCCGCTCGGACAGGGTATGAGCAGTTCTTC,CASSARTGYEQFF
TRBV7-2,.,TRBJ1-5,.,TGTGCCAACTACAGGGTCGGAGGCAATCAGCCCCAGCATTTT,CANYRVGGNQPQHF
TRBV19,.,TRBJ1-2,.,TGTGCCAGTAGTACCAGACAGGAGACGTATGGCTACACCTTC,CASSTRQETYGYTF
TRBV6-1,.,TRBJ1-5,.,TGTGCCAGCAGTGAGCTGCGTAGCAATCAGCCCCAGCATTTT,CASSELRSNQPQHF
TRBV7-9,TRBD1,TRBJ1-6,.,TGTGCCAGCAGCTTTTCCGGACAGGTTCATTCACCCCTCCACTTT,CASSFSGQVHSPLHF